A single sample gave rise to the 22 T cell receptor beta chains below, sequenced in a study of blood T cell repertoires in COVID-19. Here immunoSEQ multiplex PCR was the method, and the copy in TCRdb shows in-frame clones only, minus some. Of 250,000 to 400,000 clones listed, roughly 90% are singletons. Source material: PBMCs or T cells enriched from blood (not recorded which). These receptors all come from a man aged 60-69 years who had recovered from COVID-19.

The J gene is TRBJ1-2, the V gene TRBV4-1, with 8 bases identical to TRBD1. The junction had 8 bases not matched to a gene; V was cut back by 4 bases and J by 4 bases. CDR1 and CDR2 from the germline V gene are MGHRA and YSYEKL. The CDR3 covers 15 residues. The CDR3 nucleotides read TGCGCCAGCAGCCCCGAGGAGGGGACAGGCTATGGCTACACCTTC. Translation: CASSPEEGTGYGYTF.

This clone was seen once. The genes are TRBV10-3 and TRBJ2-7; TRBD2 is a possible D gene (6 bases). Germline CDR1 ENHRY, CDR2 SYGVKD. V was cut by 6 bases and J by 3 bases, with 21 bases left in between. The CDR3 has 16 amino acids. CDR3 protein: CAISPGFGGGDYEQYF. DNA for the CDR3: TGTGCCATCAGCCCCGGCTTTGGCGGAGGGGACTACGAGCAGTACTTC.

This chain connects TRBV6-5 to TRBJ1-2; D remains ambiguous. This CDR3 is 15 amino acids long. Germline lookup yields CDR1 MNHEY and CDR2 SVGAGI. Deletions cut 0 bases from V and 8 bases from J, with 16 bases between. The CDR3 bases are TGTGCCAGCAGTTACTCTTCCCCGGGGAATGAAGGCTACACCTTC. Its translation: CASSYSSPGNEGYTF.

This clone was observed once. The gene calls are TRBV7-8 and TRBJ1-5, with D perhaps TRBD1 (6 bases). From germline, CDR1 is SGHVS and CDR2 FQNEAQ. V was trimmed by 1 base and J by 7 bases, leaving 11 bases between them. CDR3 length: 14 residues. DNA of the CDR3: TGTGCCAGCAGCTTAGTCCAGGGGAACCAGCCCCAGCATTTT. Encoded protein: CASSLVQGNQPQHF.

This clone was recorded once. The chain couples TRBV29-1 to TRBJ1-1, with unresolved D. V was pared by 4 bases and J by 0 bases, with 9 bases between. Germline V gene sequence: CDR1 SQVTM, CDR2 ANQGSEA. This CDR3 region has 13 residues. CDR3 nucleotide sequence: TGCAGCGTTGTTAGTCCCATGAACACTGAAGCTTTCTTT. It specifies CSVVSPMNTEAFF.

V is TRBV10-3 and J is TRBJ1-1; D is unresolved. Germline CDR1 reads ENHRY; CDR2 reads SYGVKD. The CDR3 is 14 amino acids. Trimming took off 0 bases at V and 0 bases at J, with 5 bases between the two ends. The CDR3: CAISESQMNTEAFF. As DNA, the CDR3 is TGTGCCATCAGTGAGTCGCAGATGAACACTGAAGCTTTCTTT.

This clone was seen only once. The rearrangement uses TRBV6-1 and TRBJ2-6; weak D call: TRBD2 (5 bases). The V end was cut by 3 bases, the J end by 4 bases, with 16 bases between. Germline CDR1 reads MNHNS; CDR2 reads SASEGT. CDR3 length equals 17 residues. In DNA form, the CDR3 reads TGTGCCAGCAGTGAGATGATCCGGGGTCCCGGGGCCAACGTCCTGACTTTC. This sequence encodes CASSEMIRGPGANVLTF.

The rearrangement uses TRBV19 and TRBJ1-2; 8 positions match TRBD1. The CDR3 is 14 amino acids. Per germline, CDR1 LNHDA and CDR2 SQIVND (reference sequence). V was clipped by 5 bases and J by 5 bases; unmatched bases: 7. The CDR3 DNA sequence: TGTGCCAGTAGTGATACAGGGGGACTGTATGGCTACACCTTC. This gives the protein CASSDTGGLYGYTF.

In nucleotides, the CDR3 is TGCGCCAGCAGCCAAGATAACCAGAAAAGCAATCAGCCCCAGCATTTT. Translation gives CASSQDNQKSNQPQHF. The chain has TRBV4-1 and TRBJ1-5, with no clear D. V was shortened by 0 bases and J by 1 base, with 10 bases between the two germline ends. Germline V gene lookup returns CDR1 MGHRA and CDR2 YSYEKL. The CDR3 extends over 16 amino acids.

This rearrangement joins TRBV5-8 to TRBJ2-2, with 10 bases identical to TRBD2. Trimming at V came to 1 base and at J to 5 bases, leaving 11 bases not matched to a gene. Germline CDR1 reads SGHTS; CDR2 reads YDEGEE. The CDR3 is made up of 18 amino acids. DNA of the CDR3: TGTGCCAGCAGCTTGTTTCTAGCGGGGGATCAAACGACCGGGGAGCTGTTTTTT. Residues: CASSLFLAGDQTTGELFF.

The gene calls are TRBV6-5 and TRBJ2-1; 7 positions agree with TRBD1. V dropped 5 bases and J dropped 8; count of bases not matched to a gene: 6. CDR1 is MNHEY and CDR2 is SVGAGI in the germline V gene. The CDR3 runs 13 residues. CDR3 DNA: TGTGCCAGCAGTCCAGGACAGGCCGATGAGCAGTTCTTC. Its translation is CASSPGQADEQFF.

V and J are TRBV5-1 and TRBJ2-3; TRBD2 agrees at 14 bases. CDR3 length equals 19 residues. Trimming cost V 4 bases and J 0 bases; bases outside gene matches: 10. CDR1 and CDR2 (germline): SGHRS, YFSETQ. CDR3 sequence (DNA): TGCGCCAGCAGCCCCGGACTAGCGGGGGGCCTCTATAGCACAGATACGCAGTATTTT. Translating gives CASSPGLAGGLYSTDTQYF. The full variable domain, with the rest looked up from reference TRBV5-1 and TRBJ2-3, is KAGVTQTPRYLIKTRGQQVTLSCSPISGHRSVSWYQQTPGQGLQFLFEYFSETQRNKGNFPGRFSGRQFSNSRSEMNVSTLELGDSALYLCASSPGLAGGLYSTDTQYFGPGTRLTVL.

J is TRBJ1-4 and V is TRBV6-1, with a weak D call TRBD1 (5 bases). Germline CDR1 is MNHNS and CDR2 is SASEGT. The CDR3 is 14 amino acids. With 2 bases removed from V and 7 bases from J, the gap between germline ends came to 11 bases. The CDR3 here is CASSENRWGEKLFF. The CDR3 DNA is TGTGCCAGCAGTGAAAACAGGTGGGGTGAAAAACTGTTTTTT.

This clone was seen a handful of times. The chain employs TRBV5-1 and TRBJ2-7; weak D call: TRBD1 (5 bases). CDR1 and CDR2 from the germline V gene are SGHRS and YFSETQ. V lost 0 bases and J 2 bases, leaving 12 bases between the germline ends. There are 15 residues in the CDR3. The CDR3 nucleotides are TGCGCCAGCAGCTTGGCGGCAGGGCCAACCTACGAGCAGTACTTC. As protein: CASSLAAGPTYEQYF.

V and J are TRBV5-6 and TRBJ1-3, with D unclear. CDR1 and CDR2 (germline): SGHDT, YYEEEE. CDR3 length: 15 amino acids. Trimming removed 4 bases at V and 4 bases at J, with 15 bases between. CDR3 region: CASSPMRITGNTIYF. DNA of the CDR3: TGTGCCAGCAGCCCTATGAGGATAACCGGAAACACCATATATTTT.

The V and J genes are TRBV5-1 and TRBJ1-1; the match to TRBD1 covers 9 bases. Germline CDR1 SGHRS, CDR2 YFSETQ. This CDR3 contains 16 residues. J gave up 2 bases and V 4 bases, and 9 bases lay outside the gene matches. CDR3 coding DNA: TGCGCCAGCAGCAACAGGGGGCGAGTAAAAAACACTGAAGCTTTCTTT. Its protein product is CASSNRGRVKNTEAFF.

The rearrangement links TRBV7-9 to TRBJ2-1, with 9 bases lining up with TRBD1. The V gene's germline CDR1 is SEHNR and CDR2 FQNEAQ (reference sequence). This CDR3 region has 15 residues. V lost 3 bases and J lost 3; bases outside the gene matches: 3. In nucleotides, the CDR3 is TGTGCCAGCAGCTTCCGACAGGGGGTCTACAATGAGCAGTTCTTC. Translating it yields CASSFRQGVYNEQFF.

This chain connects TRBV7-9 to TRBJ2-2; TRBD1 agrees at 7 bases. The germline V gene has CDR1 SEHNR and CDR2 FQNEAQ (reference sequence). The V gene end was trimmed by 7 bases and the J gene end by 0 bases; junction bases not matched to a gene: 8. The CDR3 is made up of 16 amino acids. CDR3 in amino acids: CASNPTGTANTGELFF. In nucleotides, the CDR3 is TGTGCCAGCAACCCTACCGGGACAGCGAACACCGGGGAGCTGTTTTTT.

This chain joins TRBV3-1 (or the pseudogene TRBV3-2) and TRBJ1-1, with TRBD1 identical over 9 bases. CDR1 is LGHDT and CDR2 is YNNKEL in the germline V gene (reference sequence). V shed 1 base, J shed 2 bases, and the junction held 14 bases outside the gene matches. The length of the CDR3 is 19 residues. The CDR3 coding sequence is TGTGCCAGCAGCCAAGCGGGACAGGGTAGAGCATCGGGAAACACTGAAGCTTTCTTT. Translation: CASSQAGQGRASGNTEAFF.

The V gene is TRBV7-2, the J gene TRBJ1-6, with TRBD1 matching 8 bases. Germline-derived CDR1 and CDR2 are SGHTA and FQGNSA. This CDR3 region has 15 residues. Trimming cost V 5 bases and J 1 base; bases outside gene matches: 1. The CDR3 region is CASSQGASYNSPLHF. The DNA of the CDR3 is TGTGCCAGCAGCCAGGGGGCTTCCTATAATTCACCCCTCCACTTT.

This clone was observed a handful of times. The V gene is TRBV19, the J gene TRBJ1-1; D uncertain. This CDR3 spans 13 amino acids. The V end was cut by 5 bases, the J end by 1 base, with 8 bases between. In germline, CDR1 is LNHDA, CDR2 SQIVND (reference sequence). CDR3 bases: TGTGCCAGTAGTCTCCGCAGGAACACTGAAGCTTTCTTT. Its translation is CASSLRRNTEAFF.

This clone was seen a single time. The CDR3 DNA reads as TGTGCCAGCAGTCCCGACAGGCTCTCTGGAAACACCATATATTTT. This codes for CASSPDRLSGNTIYF. This chain links TRBV6-5 with TRBJ1-3; D is perhaps TRBD1 (6 bases). This CDR3 has 15 residues. Germline CDR1 is MNHEY and CDR2 is SVGAGI. V lost 5 bases and J lost 0, with 11 bases in between.